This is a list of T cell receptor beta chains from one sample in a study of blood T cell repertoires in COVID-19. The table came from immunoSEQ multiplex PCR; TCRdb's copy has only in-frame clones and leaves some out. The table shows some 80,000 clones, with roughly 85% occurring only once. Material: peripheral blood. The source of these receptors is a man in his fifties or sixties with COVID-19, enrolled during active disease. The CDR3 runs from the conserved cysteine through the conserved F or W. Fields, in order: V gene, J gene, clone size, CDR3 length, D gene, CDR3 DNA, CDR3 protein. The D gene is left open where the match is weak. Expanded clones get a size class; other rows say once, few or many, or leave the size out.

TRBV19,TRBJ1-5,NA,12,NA,TGTGCCAGTAGAACCCAGGATACGCCCCAGCATTTT,CASRTQDTPQHF
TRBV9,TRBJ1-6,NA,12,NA,TGTGCCAGCAGCCTAGGGAGCCTACCCCTCCACTTT,CASSLGSLPLHF
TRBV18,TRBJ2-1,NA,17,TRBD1,TGTGCCAGCTCACAACTTTCATCCGGGACAGGGGGCAATGAGCAGTTCTTC,CASSQLSSGTGGNEQFF
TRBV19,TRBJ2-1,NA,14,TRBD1,TGTGCCAGTACAGGGGGCTTTCCGGACAATGAGCAGTTCTTC,CASTGGFPDNEQFF
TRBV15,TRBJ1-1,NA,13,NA,TGTGCCACCAGCATACTGTTTTACTCTGAAGCTTTCTTT,CATSILFYSEAFF
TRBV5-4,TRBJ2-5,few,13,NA,TGTGCCAGCAGCTTCGACAGACAAGAGACCCAGTACTTC,CASSFDRQETQYF
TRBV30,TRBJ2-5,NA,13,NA,TGTGCCTGGAGTGTAAGCCTAGCGGAGACCCAGTACTTC,CAWSVSLAETQYF
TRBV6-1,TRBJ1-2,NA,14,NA,TGTGCCAGCAGTGAAGCCGGTACAGAGTATGGCTACACCTTC,CASSEAGTEYGYTF
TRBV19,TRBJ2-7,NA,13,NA,TGTGCCAGTAGTTCCGCGGGTGCCTACGAGCAGTACTTC,CASSSAGAYEQYF
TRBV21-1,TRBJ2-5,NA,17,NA,TGTGCCAGCAGCAAAGTTCGACGCGGGAGGGCGGAAGAGACCCAGTACTTC,CASSKVRRGRAEETQYF
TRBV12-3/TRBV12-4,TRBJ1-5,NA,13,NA,TGTGCCAGCAGTCTTTATCACAGGTCCCCCCAGCATTTT,CASSLYHRSPQHF
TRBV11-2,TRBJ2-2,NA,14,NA,TGTGCCAGCAGCCCTATGGAGAGGACCGGGGAGCTGTTTTTT,CASSPMERTGELFF
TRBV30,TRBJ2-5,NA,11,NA,TGTGCCTGGAGTGTCCGAGAGACCCAGTACTTC,CAWSVRETQYF
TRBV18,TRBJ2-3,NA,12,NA,TGTGCCAGCTCACCACCGGGGGGTACGCAGTATTTT,CASSPPGGTQYF
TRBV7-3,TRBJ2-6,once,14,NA,TGTGCCAGCAGCCAGGGTTTAGGGGCCAACGTCCTGACTTTC,CASSQGLGANVLTF
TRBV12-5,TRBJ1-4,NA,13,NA,TGTGCTAGTGGTTTGTTAACCGCCGAGGAACTGTTTTTT,CASGLLTAEELFF
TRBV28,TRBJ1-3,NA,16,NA,TGTGCCAGCAGTTTAGTCCGGACAGACTCTGGAAACACCATATATTTT,CASSLVRTDSGNTIYF
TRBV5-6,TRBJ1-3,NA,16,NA,TGTGCCAGCAGCTTGGCCGGAGGGCGCACTGGAAACACCATATATTTT,CASSLAGGRTGNTIYF
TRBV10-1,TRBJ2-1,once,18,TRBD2,TGCGCCAGCAGTGGACTAGCGGGAGACATTGGGGTCAGGGGGGAGCAGTTCTTC,CASSGLAGDIGVRGEQFF
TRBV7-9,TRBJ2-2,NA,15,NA,TGTGCCAGCAGCTTTGGGGCGGCGAACACCGGGGAGCTGTTTTTT,CASSFGAANTGELFF
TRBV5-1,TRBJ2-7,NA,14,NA,TGCGCCAGCAGCCCCCAAGGGGGGGGCTACGAGCAGTACTTC,CASSPQGGGYEQYF
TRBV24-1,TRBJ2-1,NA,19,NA,TGTGCCACCAGTGATTTGGGTGGGTTGAGCGCACCTTCCTACAATGAGCAGTTCTTC,CATSDLGGLSAPSYNEQFF
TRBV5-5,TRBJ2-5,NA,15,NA,TGTGCCAGCAGCCCGGGAGTGGGGTGGCAAGAGACCCAGTACTTC,CASSPGVGWQETQYF
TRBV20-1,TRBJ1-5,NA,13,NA,TGCAGTGCTAGTCGCGAGACAGATCAGCCCCAGCATTTT,CSASRETDQPQHF
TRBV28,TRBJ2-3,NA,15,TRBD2,TGTGCCAGCAGAGCGGGGCCTTCTAGCACAGATACGCAGTATTTT,CASRAGPSSTDTQYF
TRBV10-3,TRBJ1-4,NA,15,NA,TGTGCCATCAGTACCGGGGGATCGACTAATGAAAAACTGTTTTTT,CAISTGGSTNEKLFF
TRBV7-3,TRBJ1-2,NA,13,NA,TGTGCCAGCAGCTTAACGCAGGGTGGTGGCTACACCTTC,CASSLTQGGGYTF
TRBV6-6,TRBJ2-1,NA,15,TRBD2,TGTGCCAGCAGTTCCACTAGCGGGGAATACAATGAGCAGTTCTTC,CASSSTSGEYNEQFF
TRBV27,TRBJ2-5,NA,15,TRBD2,TGTGCCAGCAGTTTACTCGGGGTAGCGGGGGAGACCCAGTACTTC,CASSLLGVAGETQYF
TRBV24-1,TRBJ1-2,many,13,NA,TGTGCCACCAGTGATTTTTTCCAGGCGGGCTACACCTTC,CATSDFFQAGYTF
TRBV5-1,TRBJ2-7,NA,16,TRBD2,TGCGCCAGCAGGCAGCTGACTAGCGGGGTTGTCTACGAGCAGTACTTC,CASRQLTSGVVYEQYF
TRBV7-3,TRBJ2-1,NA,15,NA,TGTGCCAGCAGCCCCCAAAGCGGCCTGGTCAATGAGCAGTTCTTC,CASSPQSGLVNEQFF
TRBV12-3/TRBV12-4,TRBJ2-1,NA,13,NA,TGTGCCAGCAGCACCCGCGACTCCAATGAGCAGTTCTTC,CASSTRDSNEQFF
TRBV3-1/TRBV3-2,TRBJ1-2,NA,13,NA,TGTGCCAGCAGCCAAGAACGGGATACTGGCTACACCTTC,CASSQERDTGYTF
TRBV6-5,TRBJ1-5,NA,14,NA,TGTGCCAGCAGTTACTCTAGACTTGATCAGCCCCAGCATTTT,CASSYSRLDQPQHF
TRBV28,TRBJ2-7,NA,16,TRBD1,TGTGCCAGCAGTTTGTTCAGGGACAGGAGCTCCTACGAGCAGTACTTC,CASSLFRDRSSYEQYF
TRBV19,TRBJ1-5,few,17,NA,TGTGCCAGTAGAAAAAGGACAGCAGGTTATAGCAATCAGCCCCAGCATTTT,CASRKRTAGYSNQPQHF
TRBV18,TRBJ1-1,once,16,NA,TGTGCCAGCTCACCTACCACCGGACAGTTAAGAACTGAAGCTTTCTTT,CASSPTTGQLRTEAFF